The rows below give T cell receptor beta chains drawn from one sample of a study of siplizumab effects on memory and regulatory T cells. The data were produced by immunoSEQ multiplex PCR, yet TCRdb's version contains in-frame clones alone and is incomplete. The repertoire holds some 64,000 clones, with 65% to 80% as singletons. Specimen: memory CD4+ T cells sorted from blood. These receptors came from a human donor in good health. The CDR3 runs from the conserved cysteine through the conserved F or W. Fields, in order: clone size, V gene, D gene, J gene, CDR3 DNA, CDR3 protein. A D gene is named only where the DNA matches it firmly. Clone size, where shown, is once, few, many, or a class for clones that have expanded.

>NA|TRBV4-2|TRBD1|TRBJ1-1
TGTGCCAGCAGCCAAGTTATGACAGGGGGCCGGACTGAAGCTTTCTTT
CASSQVMTGGRTEAFF
>NA|TRBV9|NA|TRBJ1-3
TGTGCCAGCAGCGTAGAGGGCTCGGGACTCTCTGGAAACACCATATATTTT
CASSVEGSGLSGNTIYF
>NA|TRBV6-6|TRBD1|TRBJ1-1
TGTGCCAGCAGTTACTCAGGGGGCGGTGTTACTGAAGCTTTCTTT
CASSYSGGGVTEAFF
>NA|TRBV6-1|NA|TRBJ1-2
TGTGCCAGCAGTTACGAATATGGCTACACCTTC
CASSYEYGYTF
>NA|TRBV28|TRBD1|TRBJ2-7
TGTGCCAGCAGCGTGGACAGGAGCTCCTACGAGCAGTACTTC
CASSVDRSSYEQYF
>NA|TRBV6-5|TRBD2|TRBJ2-2
TGTGCCAGCCAGGGACTAGCGAACACCGGGGAGCTGTTTTTT
CASQGLANTGELFF
>NA|TRBV9|TRBD2|TRBJ2-1
TGTGCCAGCAGCGCTATGGGGAGCGGGGTGGTCTACAATGAGCAGTTCTTC
CASSAMGSGVVYNEQFF
>NA|TRBV2|NA|TRBJ2-7
TGTGCCAGCAGCCTAAGGGGGTACGAGCAGTACTTC
CASSLRGYEQYF
>NA|TRBV27|NA|TRBJ1-6
TGTGCCAGCAGTTCCCTCGGGGGAGTAGAGAATTCACCCCTCCACTTT
CASSSLGGVENSPLHF
>NA|TRBV11-2|TRBD1|TRBJ1-6
TGTGCCAGCAGCTCCGGGGGGTTCGGGACAGCCAATTCACCCCTCCACTTT
CASSSGGFGTANSPLHF
>NA|TRBV6-4|NA|TRBJ1-2
TGTGCCAGCAGGCCCTCAGGCTATGGCTACACCTTC
CASRPSGYGYTF
>once|TRBV7-7|NA|TRBJ2-3
TGTGCCAGCAGCCGGGGGAGGGGGCGCACAGATACGCAGTATTTT
CASSRGRGRTDTQYF
>NA|TRBV12-5|NA|TRBJ1-1
TGTGCTAGTGGTTCCATTCTGCGGTCCGCTGAAGCTTTCTTT
CASGSILRSAEAFF
>NA|TRBV7-2|TRBD1|TRBJ2-2
TGTGCCAGCAGCTCGGACAGGAAATACACCGGGGAGCTGTTTTTT
CASSSDRKYTGELFF
>NA|TRBV29-1|NA|TRBJ1-1
TGCAGCGTTGACGGGCGGGGGTGGGGCTCGAACACTGAAGCTTTCTTT
CSVDGRGWGSNTEAFF
>NA|TRBV2|TRBD1|TRBJ2-7
TGTGCCAGCAGTCAGCAGGGGGCGCGGGAGCAGTACTTC
CASSQQGAREQYF
>NA|TRBV4-3|NA|TRBJ2-7
TGCGCCAGCAGCCAATACGCGACAGCCTACGAGCAGTACTTC
CASSQYATAYEQYF
>NA|TRBV7-2|NA|TRBJ1-5
TGTGCCAGCAGCTTAGATAGGTTCAACAATCAGCCCCAGCATTTT
CASSLDRFNNQPQHF
>few|TRBV30|NA|TRBJ1-5
TGTGCCTGGAGTGATCGATCCCAACAGCCCCAGCATTTT
CAWSDRSQQPQHF
>NA|TRBV18|NA|TRBJ2-7
TGTGCCAGCTCACTAGAACGGGAGCAGTACTTC
CASSLEREQYF
>once|TRBV30|TRBD1|TRBJ1-5
TGTGCCTGGGGCCTAGGACAGGGCAATCAGCCCCAGCATTTT
CAWGLGQGNQPQHF
>NA|TRBV5-6|TRBD2|TRBJ2-1
TGTGCCAGCAGGAAGCGGGGGGGCATCAATGAGCAGTTCTTC
CASRKRGGINEQFF